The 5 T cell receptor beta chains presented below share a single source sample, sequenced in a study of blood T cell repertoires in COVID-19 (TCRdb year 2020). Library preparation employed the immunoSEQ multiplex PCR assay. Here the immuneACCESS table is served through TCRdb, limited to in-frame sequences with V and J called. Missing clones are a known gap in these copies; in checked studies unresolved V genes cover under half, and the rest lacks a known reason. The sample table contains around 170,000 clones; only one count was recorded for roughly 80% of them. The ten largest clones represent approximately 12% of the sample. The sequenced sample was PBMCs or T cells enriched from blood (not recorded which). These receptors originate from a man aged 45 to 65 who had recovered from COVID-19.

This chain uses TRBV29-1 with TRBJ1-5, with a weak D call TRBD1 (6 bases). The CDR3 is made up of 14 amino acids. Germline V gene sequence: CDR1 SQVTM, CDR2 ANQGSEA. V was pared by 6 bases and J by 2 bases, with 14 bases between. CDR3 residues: CSVLTGGGNQPQHF. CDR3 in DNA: TGCAGCGTCCTGACAGGCGGCGGCAATCAGCCCCAGCATTTT.

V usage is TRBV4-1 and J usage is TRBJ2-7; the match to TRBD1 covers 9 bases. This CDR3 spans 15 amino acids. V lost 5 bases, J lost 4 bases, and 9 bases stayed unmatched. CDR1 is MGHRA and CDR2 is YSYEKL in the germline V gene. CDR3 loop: CASSRPGQGTYEQYF. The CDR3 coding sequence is TGCGCCAGCAGCAGACCCGGACAGGGGACTTACGAGCAGTACTTC.

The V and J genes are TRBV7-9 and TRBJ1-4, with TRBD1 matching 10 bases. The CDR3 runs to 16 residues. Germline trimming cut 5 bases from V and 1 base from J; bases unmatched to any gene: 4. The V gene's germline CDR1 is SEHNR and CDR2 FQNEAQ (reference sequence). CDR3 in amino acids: CASSPGDRGTNEKLFF. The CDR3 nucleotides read TGTGCCAGCAGCCCAGGGGACAGGGGAACTAATGAAAAACTGTTTTTT. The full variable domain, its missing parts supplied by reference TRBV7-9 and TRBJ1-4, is DTGVSQNPRHKITKRGQNVTFRCDPISEHNRLYWYRQTLGQGPEFLTYFQNEAQLEKSRLLSDRFSAERPKGSFSTLEIQRTEQGDSAMYLCASSPGDRGTNEKLFFGSGTQLSVL.

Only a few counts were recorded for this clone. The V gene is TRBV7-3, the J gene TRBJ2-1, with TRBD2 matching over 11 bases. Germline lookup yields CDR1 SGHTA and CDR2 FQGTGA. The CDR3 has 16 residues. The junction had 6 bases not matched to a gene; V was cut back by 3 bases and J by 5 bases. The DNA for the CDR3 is TGTGCCAGCAGCTTGTTTAATAGCGGGGGGGACAATGAGCAGTTCTTC. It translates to CASSLFNSGGDNEQFF.

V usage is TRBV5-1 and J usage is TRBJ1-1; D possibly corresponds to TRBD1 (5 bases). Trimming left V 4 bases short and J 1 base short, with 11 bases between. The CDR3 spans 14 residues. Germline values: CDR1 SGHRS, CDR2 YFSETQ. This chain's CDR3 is CASSAGLENTEAFF. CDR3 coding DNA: TGCGCCAGCAGCGCGGGACTCGAGAACACTGAAGCTTTCTTT.